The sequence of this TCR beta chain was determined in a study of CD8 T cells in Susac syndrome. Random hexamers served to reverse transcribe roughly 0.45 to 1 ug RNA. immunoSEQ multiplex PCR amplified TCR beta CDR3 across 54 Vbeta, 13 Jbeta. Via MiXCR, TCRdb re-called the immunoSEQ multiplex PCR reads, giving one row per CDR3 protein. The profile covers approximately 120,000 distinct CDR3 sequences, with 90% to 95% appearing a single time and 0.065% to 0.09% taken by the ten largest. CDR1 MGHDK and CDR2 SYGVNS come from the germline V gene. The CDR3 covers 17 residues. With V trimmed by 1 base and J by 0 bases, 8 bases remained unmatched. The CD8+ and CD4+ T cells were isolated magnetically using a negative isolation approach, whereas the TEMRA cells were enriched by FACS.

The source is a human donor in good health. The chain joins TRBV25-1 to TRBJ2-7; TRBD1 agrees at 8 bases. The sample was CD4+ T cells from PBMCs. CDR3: CASSESGAGTGSYEQYF. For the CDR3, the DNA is TGTGCCAGCAGTGAATCAGGGGCCGGGACAGGCTCCTACGAGCAGTACTTC.